This T cell receptor beta chain was profiled in a study of blood T cell repertoires in COVID-19 (dated by TCRdb to 2018 to 2021). For context, the study as a whole: Recovered participants in ImmuneRACE Cohort 3 were defined by two consecutive negative NP/OP PCR tests, clearance by a healthcare professional, or resolution of symptoms. Samples covering the acute and convalescent phases of COVID-19 were provided by collaborators in the United States, Italy and Spain. The material from the prospective study consisted of cDNA or gDNA derived from T cells, B-cell-depleted T cells, or PBMCs. The dataset comprised deeply sampled blood TCRbeta repertoires from subjects exposed to, actively infected with, or recovered from COVID-19. The repertoires were released in a freely available public database meant as a resource for research on the immune response to SARS-CoV-2. The samples were drawn from two sources: the first 160 participants of the ongoing ImmuneRACE study, and 1,254 subjects contributed by 6 global collaborators. A de-identified subject ID, COVID-19 status, age in years and sex were almost always included in the sample metadata. Where HLA class I and class II types were available, the types were taken from metadata supplied by the sample provider, not from assay-based typing. Broader findings and caveats from the paper: Clinical and demographic metadata were provided uncurated, with the amount varying by source and participant.

CDR1 is given as MDHEN and CDR2 as SYDVKM, both from the germline V gene. The CDR3 holds 15 amino acids from the cysteine to the phenylalanine. Left in the record is the CDR3 DNA by itself, 45 bases read in frame from the first base. A distance of 12 bases separates the germline ends of V and J, which lose 2 bases and 1 base respectively. Participants in the prospective study were enrolled through a virtual design, were aged 18 to 89 years, and lived in 24 United States geographic areas. In the prospective study, participants were assigned to cohorts based on the clinical history participants reported in a screening survey and a study questionnaire. Mobile phlebotomists in the prospective study collected whole blood, serum and a nasopharyngeal or oropharyngeal swab from every participant. Additional blood draws and questionnaires over an approximately 2-month period could optionally be provided by prospective study participants. Blood samples from the prospective study were shipped frozen or at room temperature prior to DNA extraction.

A note on this clone: Its antigen is not yet known. Base qualities are not provided; no much larger clone lies one nucleotide away.

TCRbeta CDR3 regions were amplified from genomic DNA by means of the immunoSEQ Assay, a bias-controlled multiplex PCR. The paper's data handling went like this. Within the assay, amplification of reference gene primers was used to estimate how many nucleated cells each sample contained. To quantify the absolute abundance of each unique TCRbeta CDR3 rearrangement, sequence reads were collapsed and filtered. For each sample, productive Simpson clonality was calculated as the square root of Simpson's diversity index over productive rearrangements. TCRdb re-hosts the immuneACCESS table, in-frame sequences only. Its copies lack some clones; in the studies checked, an unresolved V gene accounts for under half of them, and the cause for the rest is not known. Clone size and the V and J calls come from that table; the DNA yielded D and trimming. The sample yields around 290,000 clones; 85% to 90% were counted once. The ten top clones hold around 2% of the sample.

The receptor chain draws on TRBV28 and TRBJ2-7; possibly the D gene is TRBD1, per 6 matching bases. The clonotype comes from a woman aged 55-75 years in a cohort exposed to, infected with or recovered from COVID-19 (not recorded which). The specimen sequenced was PBMCs or T cells enriched from blood (not recorded which). DNA sequence: TGTGCCAGCAGTTTAGAGGACAGCGAATCCTACGAGCAGTACTTC. Translated, it gives CASSLEDSESYEQYF.